This TCR beta chain was found in a study of beta chain features in type 1 diabetes. The study's findings and limits: There was a moderate but significant shortening of TCRB CDR3s in all four CD4+ subsets of Type 1 diabetes patients.

cDNA synthesis used the whole RNA isolate, giving expressed TCRB sequences. The average output of naive, central memory and regulatory T cell samples was about 3.3 million reads. Assay used: immunoSEQ multiplex PCR; TCRdb lists only in-frame clones, some missing. The data show 300,000 to 450,000 clones, 9.5% to 10% seen once. Comments on this clone: Its target is not known.

Germline CDR1 and CDR2: MNHNS and SASEGT. This CDR3 spans 17 amino acids. The receptor's source is a man aged 30 to 39 with type 1 diabetes. Sequencing was performed on central memory CD4+ T cells from blood. The rearrangement uses TRBV6-1 and TRBJ2-5; D possibly corresponds to TRBD1 (5 bases). Matching the DNA end better, TRBJ2-7 makes the J call doubtful. The CDR3 DNA is TGTGCCAGCAGTGAGATTTTCAGGGCCTTGTCTTCCTACGAGCAGTACTTC. This sequence encodes CASSEIFRALSSYEQYF.